The entry below describes one T cell receptor (beta chain). Its antigen is currently unknown. Per germline, CDR1 MNHEY and CDR2 SVGAGI. V was cut by 0 bases and J by 6 bases, with 8 bases left in between. The CDR3 has 14 residues. TCRdb passed the 5' RACE reads through MiXCR, listing each CDR3 protein once. The repertoire has 200,000 to 250,000 distinct CDR3 sequences, about 13% of them found once; the top ten carry 4% to 5%. This record comes from a study of identical twins. Study-level findings and limits: Among monozygotic twins, out-of-frame TCR alpha sharing exceeded what models predicted.

These sequences were also reported in another study, on yellow fever vaccine responses in identical twins.

Source material: memory (CD45RO+) T cells sorted from blood. This clonotype was obtained from a woman between 18 and 29 years old in good health. The V call is TRBV6-5, the J call TRBJ2-2; D is unresolved. The CDR3 DNA sequence: TGTGCCAGCAGTTACTCGAGTATCGCCGGGGAGCTGTTTTTT. As protein: CASSYSSIAGELFF.